The clone carrying this T cell receptor beta chain is deemed medium-sized by its frequency. Its antigen is not known. The data were taken from a study of T cell clusters in autoimmune cytopenias. At the level of the study: Per sample, median TRB depth was around 51,000 reads, yielding a median roughly 2,200 distinct clonotypes. General study points: TRB repertoire shifts in secondary cytopenia and chronic lymphocytic leukemia mostly reflected lymphoma, not autoimmunity. Primary autoimmune cytopenia patients seemingly lacked the physiological T cell clusters found in healthy donors.

Each sample's input was 250 ng genomic DNA, some 40,000 genome equivalents. Multiplex touch-down PCR amplified TRB using TRB-A and TRB-B pools in one tube. TCRdb derives one entry per CDR3 protein from the multiplex PCR reads, leaving out DNA. Reported are 4,100 or so distinct CDR3 sequences; the ten largest clones contain around 15%. CDR3 length equals 13 residues. The germline V gene encodes CDR1 SGHNT and CDR2 YYREEE (reference sequence). The rearrangement uses TRBV5-4 and TRBJ1-2. The material sequenced was peripheral blood. This TCR was recovered from a human donor with an autoimmune cytopenia or autoimmune hepatitis (not recorded which). The CDR3 loop reads CASSLDGNYGYTF.